This is a list of T cell receptor beta chains from one sample in a study of cytomegalovirus exposure and HLA in healthy donors. Profiling relied on immunoSEQ multiplex PCR, and the TCRdb table lists in-frame clones only, not all of them. The sample lists about 240,000 clones, approximately 86% seen once, with 0.95% to 1.5% in the top ten. The specimen was PBMCs. The origin of the receptors is a woman in her thirties in good health and CMV-seropositive. Each CDR3 is given with its conserved first and last residue. A D gene is named only where the DNA matches it firmly. Clone size, where shown, is once, few, many, or a class for clones that have expanded.

j_gene,d_gene,abundance,v_gene,CDR3nt,CDR3aa
TRBJ2-1,.,.,TRBV25-1,TGTGCCAGCAGTGGAAACCTCCTAGAGGACAATGAGCAGTTCTTC,CASSGNLLEDNEQFF
TRBJ1-1,TRBD1,.,TRBV15,TGTGCCACCAGCCCACTAGACAGGGTCAACACTGAAGCTTTCTTT,CATSPLDRVNTEAFF
TRBJ2-7,TRBD2,once,TRBV29-1,TGCAGCGTTGTCCCAATAGCGGGAGTGGGCGAGCAGTACTTC,CSVVPIAGVGEQYF
TRBJ2-3,TRBD2,.,TRBV2,TGTGCCAGCAGTTCAGCGGGAGGGCGGGGGGATACGCAGTATTTT,CASSSAGGRGDTQYF
TRBJ2-2,TRBD1,.,TRBV11-2,TGTGCCAGCAGCAGGGGACAGGGTCGGACCGGGGAGCTGTTTTTT,CASSRGQGRTGELFF
TRBJ1-4,.,.,TRBV10-3,TGTGCCTCTCGAGGAGGGCCTGCAACTAATGAAAAACTGTTTTTT,CASRGGPATNEKLFF
TRBJ2-1,.,.,TRBV18,TGTGCCAGCTCACCACCGGAGCACAATGAGCAGTTCTTC,CASSPPEHNEQFF
TRBJ1-2,.,few,TRBV7-9,TGTGCCAGCAGCCCGATGACAGTTTCCTATGGCTACACCTTC,CASSPMTVSYGYTF
TRBJ2-1,.,.,TRBV7-3,TGTGCCAGCAGCCACCGGGGTATCGGGTCCGGTGAGCAGTTCTTC,CASSHRGIGSGEQFF
TRBJ1-1,.,.,TRBV5-6,TGTGCCAGCAGTCAGATTTCTTTCACTGAAGCTTTCTTT,CASSQISFTEAFF
TRBJ1-2,.,.,TRBV27,TGTGCCAGCAGTCGGAACGTTGGGGGGACGGTTGCCTACACCTTC,CASSRNVGGTVAYTF
TRBJ1-3,TRBD1,.,TRBV28,TGTGCCAGCAGTCCCCCCGGGACAGTATCTGGAAACACCATATATTTT,CASSPPGTVSGNTIYF
TRBJ2-1,TRBD2,.,TRBV7-8,TGTGCCAGCAGCTTAGGTGGCGGGAGCCATTACTCCTACAATGAGCAGTTCTTC,CASSLGGGSHYSYNEQFF
TRBJ1-2,.,.,TRBV27,TGTGCCAGCAGTCAAACACCGGGACATCCACCCGGCTACACCTTC,CASSQTPGHPPGYTF
TRBJ2-7,.,.,TRBV25-1,TGTGCCAGCAGTGCCCTGACAGGAGTCTACGAGCAGTACTTC,CASSALTGVYEQYF
TRBJ2-2,.,.,TRBV4-1,TGCGCCAGCAGCCAAGAGTCGGCCGGGGAGCTGTTTTTT,CASSQESAGELFF
TRBJ1-1,.,.,TRBV7-2,TGTGCCAGCAGCTTATGGAGTGGTGGGTGGACTGAAGCTTTCTTT,CASSLWSGGWTEAFF
TRBJ2-7,.,.,TRBV10-1,TGCGCCAGCAGTGGTGGCCGCCGCTCCTACGAGCAGTACTTC,CASSGGRRSYEQYF